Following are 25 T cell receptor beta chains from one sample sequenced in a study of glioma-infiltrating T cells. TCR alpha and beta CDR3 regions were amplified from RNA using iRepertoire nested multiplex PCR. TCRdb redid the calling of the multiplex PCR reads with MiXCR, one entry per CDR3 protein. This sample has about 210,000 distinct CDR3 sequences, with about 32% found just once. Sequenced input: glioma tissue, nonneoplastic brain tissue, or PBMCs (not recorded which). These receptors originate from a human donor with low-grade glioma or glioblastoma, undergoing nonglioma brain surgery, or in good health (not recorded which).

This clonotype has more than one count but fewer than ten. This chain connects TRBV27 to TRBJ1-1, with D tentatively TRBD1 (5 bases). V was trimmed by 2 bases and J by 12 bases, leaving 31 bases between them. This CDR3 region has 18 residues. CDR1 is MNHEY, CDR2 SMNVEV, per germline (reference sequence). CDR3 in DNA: TGTGCCAGCAGTTTAACTCCAGGAGGGGCAGGCATCGTCGCTGCCTCTTTCTTT. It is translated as CASSLTPGGAGIVAASFF.

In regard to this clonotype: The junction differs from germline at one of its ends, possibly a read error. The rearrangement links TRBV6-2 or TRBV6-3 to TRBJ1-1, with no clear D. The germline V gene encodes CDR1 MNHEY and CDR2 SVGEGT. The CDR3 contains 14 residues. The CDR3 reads CASTTTLRNTESFF. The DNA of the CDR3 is TGTGCCAGCACTACGACCCTGAGAAACACTGAATCTTTCTTT.

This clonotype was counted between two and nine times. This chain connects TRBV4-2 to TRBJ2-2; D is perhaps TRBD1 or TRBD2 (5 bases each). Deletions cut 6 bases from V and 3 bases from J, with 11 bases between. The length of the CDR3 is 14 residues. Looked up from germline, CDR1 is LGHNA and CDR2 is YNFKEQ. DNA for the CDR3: TGTGCCAGCAGTACAGGACTCGACACCGGGGAGCTGTTTTTT. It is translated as CASSTGLDTGELFF.

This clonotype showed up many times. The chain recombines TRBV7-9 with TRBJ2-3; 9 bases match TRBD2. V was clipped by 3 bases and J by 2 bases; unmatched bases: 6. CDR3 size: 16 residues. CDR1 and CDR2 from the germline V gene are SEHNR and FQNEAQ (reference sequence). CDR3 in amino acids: CASSFRLAENTDTQYF. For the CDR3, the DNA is TGTGCCAGCAGCTTTAGACTAGCGGAAAACACAGATACGCAGTATTTT.

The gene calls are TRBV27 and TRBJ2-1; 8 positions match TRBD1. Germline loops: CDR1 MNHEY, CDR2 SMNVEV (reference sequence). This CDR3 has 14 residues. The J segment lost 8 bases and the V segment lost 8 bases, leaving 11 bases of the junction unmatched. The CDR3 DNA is TGTGCCAGCGGTGACAGGGGAAAGTCCTATGAGCAGTTCTTC. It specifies CASGDRGKSYEQFF.

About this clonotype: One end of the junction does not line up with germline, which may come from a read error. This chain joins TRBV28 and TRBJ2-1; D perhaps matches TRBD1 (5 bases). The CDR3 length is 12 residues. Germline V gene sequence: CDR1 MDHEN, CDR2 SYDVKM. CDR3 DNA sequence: TGTGCCAGCAGCCTCCCGGACACGGAGCTGATCTTC. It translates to CASSLPDTELIF.

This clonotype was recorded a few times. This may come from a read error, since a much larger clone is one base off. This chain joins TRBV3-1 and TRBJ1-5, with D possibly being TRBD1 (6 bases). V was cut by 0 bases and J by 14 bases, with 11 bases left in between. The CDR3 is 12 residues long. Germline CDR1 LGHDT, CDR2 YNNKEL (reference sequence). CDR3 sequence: CASSQDRGPKHF. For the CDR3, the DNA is TGTGCCAGCAGCCAAGACAGGGGTCCCAAGCATTTT.

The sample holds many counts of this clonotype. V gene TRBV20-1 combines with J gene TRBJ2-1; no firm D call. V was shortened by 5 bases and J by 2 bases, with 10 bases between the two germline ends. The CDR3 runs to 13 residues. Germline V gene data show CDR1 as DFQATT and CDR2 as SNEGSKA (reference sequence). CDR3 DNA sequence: TGCAGTGCTCCCCACGCGACCTACAATGAGCAGTTCTTC. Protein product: CSAPHATYNEQFF.

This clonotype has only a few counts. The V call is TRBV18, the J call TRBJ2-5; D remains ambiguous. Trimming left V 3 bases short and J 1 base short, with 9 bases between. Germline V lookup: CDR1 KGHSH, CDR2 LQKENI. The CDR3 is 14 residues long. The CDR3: CASSPAATQETQYF. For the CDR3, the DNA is TGTGCCAGCTCACCGGCGGCTACCCAAGAGACCCAGTACTTC. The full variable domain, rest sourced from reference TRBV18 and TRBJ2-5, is NAGVMQNPRHLVRRRGQEARLRCSPMKGHSHVYWYRQLPEEGLKFMVYLQKENIIDESGMPKERFSAEFPKEGPSILRIQQVVRGDSAAYFCASSPAATQETQYFGPGTRLLVL.

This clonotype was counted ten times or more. The CDR3 DNA reads as TGTGCCACCAGCAAAGACACCTCCCGCGGGGAGACCCAGTACTTC. Encoded protein: CATSKDTSRGETQYF. This chain uses TRBV15 with TRBJ2-5, with D perhaps matching TRBD2 (5 bases). The CDR3 spans 15 residues. V lost 4 bases to trimming and J lost 5 bases, with 17 bases between them. Germline V gives CDR1 LNHNV, CDR2 YYDKDF (reference sequence).

The DNA of the CDR3 is TGCAGCGTTGGGGACTCCTACGAGCAGTACTTC. Translation: CSVGDSYEQYF. The genes are TRBV29-1 and TRBJ2-7; D unclear. CDR1 SQVTM and CDR2 ANQGSEA come from the germline V gene. This CDR3 has 11 amino acids. The V end lost 4 bases, the J end lost 0 bases, and 4 bases lay between the germline ends.

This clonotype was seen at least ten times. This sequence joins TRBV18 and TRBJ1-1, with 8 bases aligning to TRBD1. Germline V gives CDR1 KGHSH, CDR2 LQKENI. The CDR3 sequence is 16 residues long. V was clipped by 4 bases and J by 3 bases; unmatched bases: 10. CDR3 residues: CASSHTDRGSDTEAFF. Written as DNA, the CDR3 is TGTGCCAGCTCACATACTGACAGGGGTTCGGACACTGAAGCTTTCTTT.

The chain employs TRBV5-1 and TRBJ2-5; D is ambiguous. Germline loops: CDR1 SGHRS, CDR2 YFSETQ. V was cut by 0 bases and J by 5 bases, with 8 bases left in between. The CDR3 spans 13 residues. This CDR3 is CASSLAPPETQYF. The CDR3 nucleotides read TGCGCCAGCAGCTTGGCCCCCCCCGAGACCCAGTACTTC.

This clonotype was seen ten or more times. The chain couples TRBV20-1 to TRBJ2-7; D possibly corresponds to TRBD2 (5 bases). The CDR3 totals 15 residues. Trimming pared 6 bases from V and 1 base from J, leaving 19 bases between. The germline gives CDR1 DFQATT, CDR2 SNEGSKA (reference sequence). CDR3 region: CSAPAGASRSYEQYF. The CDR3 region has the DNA TGCAGTGCCCCGGCCGGCGCTAGCAGATCCTACGAGCAGTACTTC.

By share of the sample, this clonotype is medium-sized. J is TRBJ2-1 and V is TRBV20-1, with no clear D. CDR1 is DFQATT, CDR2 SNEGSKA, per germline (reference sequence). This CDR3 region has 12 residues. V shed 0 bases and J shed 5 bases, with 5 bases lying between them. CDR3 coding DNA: TGCAGTGCTAGAGAAAGGAACAATGAGCAGTTCTTC. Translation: CSARERNNEQFF.

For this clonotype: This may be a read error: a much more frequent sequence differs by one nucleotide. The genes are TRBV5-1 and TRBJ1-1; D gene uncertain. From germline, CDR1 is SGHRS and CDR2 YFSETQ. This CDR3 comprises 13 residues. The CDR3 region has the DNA TGCGCCAGCAGCTTGAGTAAGAACAATGAAGCTTTCTTT. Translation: CASSLSKNNEAFF.

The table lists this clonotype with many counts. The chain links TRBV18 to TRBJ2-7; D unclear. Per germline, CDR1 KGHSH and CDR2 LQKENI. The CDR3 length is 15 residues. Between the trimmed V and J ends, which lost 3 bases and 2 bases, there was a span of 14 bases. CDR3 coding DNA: TGTGCCAGCTCACCTCCGGGCCCTCCTCCCTACGAGCAGTACTTC. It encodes CASSPPGPPPYEQYF.

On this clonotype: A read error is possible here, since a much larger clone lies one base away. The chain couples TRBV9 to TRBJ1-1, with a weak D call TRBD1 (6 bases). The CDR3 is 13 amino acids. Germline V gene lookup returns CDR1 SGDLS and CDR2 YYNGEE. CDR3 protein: CASRVGQFTEAFF. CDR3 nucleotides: TGTGCCAGCAGAGTAGGACAGTTCACTGAAGCTTTCTTT.

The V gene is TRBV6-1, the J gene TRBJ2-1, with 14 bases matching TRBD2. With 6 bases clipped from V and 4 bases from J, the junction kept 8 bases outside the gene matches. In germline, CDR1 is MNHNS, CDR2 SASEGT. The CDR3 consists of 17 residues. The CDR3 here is CASRPLGTSGSYNEQFF. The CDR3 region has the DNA TGTGCCAGCAGACCCCTGGGGACTAGCGGGAGTTACAATGAGCAGTTCTTC.

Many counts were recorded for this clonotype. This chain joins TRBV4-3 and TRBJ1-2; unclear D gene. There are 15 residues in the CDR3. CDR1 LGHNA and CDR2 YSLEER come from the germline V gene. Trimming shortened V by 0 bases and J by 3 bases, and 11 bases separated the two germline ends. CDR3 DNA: TGCGCCAGCAGCCAAGATCAAGGATCACACTATGGCTACACCTTC. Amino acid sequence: CASSQDQGSHYGYTF.

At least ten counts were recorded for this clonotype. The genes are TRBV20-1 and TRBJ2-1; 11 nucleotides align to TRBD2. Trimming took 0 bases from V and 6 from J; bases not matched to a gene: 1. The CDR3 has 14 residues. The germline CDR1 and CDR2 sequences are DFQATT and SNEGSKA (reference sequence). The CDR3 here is CSARELAGVNEQFF. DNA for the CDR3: TGCAGTGCTAGAGAACTAGCGGGAGTCAATGAGCAGTTCTTC.

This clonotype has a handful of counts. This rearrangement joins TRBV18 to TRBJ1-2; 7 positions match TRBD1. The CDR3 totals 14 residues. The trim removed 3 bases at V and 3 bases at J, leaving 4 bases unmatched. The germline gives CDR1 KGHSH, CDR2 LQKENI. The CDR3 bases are TGTGCCAGCTCACCGGCCAGGGGGGACTATGGCTACACCTTC. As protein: CASSPARGDYGYTF.

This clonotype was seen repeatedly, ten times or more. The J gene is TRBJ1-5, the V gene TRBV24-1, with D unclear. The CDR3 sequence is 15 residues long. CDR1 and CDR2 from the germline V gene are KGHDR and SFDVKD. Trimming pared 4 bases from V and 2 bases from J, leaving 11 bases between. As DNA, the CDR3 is TGTGCCACCAGTGACCACCTGGACGGCAATCAGCCCCAGCATTTT. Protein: CATSDHLDGNQPQHF.

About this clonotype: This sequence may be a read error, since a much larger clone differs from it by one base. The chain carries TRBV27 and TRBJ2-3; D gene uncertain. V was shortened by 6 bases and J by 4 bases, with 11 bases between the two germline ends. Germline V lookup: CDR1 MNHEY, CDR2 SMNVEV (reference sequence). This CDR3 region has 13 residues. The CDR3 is CASSIGSPDTQYF. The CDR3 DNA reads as TGTGCCAGCAGCATAGGATCTCCAGATACGCAGTATTTT.

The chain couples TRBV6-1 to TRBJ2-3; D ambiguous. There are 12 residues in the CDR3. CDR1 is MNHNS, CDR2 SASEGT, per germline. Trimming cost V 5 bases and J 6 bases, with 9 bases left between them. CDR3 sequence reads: CASSYPRDTQYF. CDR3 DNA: TGTGCCAGCAGTTATCCTCGTGATACGCAGTATTTT.